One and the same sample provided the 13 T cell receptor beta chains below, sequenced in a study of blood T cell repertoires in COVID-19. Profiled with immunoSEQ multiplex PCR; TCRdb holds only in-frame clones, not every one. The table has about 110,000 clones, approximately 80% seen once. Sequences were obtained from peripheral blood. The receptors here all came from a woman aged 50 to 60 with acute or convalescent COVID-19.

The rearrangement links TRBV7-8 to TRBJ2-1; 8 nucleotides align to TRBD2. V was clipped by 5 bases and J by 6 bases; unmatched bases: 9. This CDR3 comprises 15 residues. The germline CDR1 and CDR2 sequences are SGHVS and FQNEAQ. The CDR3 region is CASSLGRGGPNEQFF. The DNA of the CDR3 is TGTGCCAGCAGCCTGGGCCGGGGGGGCCCCAATGAGCAGTTCTTC.

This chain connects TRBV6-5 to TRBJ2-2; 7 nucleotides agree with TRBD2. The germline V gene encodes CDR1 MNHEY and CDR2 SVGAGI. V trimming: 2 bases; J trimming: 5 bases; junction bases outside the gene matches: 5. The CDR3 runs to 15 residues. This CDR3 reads CASSYRGEGTGELFF. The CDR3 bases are TGTGCCAGCAGTTACCGCGGGGAGGGGACCGGGGAGCTGTTTTTT.

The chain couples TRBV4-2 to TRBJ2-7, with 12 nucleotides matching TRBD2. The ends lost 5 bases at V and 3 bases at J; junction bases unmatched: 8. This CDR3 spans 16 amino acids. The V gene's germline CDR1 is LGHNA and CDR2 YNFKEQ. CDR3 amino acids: CASSDLAGGTVYEQYF. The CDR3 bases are TGTGCCAGCAGCGATCTAGCGGGGGGGACCGTCTACGAGCAGTACTTC.

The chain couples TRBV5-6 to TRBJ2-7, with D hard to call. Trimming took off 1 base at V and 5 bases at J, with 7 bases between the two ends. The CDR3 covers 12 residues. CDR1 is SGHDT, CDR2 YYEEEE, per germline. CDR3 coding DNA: TGTGCCAGCAGCTTGATTTTTAACGAGCAGTACTTC. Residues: CASSLIFNEQYF.

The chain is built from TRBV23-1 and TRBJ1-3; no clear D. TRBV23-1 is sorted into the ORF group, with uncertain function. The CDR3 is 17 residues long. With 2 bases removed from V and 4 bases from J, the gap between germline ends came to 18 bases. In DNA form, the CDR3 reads TGCGCCAGCAGTCAAGAGAGGACTGCCCGCAACGGAAACACCATATATTTT. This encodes CASSQERTARNGNTIYF.

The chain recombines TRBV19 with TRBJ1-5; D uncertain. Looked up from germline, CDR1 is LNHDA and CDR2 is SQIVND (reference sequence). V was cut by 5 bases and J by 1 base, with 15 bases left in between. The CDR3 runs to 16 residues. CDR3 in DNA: TGTGCCAGTAGTCTGTACGGCAGGCAAAGCAATCAGCCCCAGCATTTT. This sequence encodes CASSLYGRQSNQPQHF.

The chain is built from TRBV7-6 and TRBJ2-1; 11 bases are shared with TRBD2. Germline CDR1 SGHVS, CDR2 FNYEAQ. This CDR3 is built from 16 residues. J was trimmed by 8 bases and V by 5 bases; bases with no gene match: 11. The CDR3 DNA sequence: TGTGCCAGCAGCGATCGACTAGCGGGGCCCGTCGATGAGCAGTTCTTC. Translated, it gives CASSDRLAGPVDEQFF.

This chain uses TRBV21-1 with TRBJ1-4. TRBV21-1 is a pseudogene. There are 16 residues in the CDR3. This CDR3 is CASSTRGGSTNEKLFF. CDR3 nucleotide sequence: TGTGCCAGCAGCACAAGAGGAGGTTCAACTAATGAAAAACTGTTTTTT.

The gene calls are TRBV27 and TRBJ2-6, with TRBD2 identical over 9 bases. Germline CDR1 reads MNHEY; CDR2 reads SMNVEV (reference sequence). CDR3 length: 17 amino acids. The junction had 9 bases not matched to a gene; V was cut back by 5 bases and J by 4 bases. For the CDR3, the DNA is TGTGCCAGCAGTCTACGAGCGGGGGGAAGCGGGGCCAACGTCCTGACTTTC. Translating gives CASSLRAGGSGANVLTF.

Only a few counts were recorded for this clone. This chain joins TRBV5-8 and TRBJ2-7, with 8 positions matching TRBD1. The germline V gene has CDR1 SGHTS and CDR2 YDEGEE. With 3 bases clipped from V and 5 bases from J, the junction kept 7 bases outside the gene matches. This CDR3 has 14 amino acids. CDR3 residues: CASSSRTGLDEQYF. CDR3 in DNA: TGTGCCAGCAGCTCTCGGACAGGGCTGGACGAGCAGTACTTC.

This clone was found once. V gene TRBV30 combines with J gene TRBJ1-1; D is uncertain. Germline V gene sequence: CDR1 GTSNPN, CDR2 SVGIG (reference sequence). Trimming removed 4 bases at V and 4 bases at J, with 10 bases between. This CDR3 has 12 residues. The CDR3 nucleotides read TGTGCCTGGAATCGGGAAGCCACTGAAGCTTTCTTT. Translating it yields CAWNREATEAFF. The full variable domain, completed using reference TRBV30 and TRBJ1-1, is SQTIHQWPATLVQPVGSPLSLECTVEGTSNPNLYWYRQAAGRGLQLLFYSVGIGQISSEVPQNLSASRPQDRQFILSSKKLLLSDSGFYLCAWNREATEAFFGQGTRLTVV.

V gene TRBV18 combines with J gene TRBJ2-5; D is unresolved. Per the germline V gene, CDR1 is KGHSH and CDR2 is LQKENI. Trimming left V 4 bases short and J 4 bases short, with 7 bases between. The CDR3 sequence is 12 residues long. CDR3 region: CASSRERETQYF. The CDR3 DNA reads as TGTGCCAGCTCACGTGAGCGAGAGACCCAGTACTTC.

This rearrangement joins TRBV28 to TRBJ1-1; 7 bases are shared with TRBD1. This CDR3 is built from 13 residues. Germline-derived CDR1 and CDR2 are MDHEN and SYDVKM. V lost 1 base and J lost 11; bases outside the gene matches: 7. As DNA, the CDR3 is TGTGCCAGCAGTTTATTAGGGGGCGCGAGGGCTTTCTTT. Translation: CASSLLGGARAFF.